The next 19 T cell receptor beta chains were all read from a single sample in a study of cytomegalovirus exposure and HLA in healthy donors. This PCR relied on a set of 60 Vbeta primers and 13 Jbeta primers. Sequenced by immunoSEQ multiplex PCR; TCRdb stores in-frame clones only, minus some. Of around 250,000 clones in the sample, roughly four fifths were seen once. Sequenced input: PBMCs. Source of these receptors: a woman aged 55-70 years in good health and CMV-seropositive.

This sequence joins TRBV25-1 and TRBJ1-5; a weak D match, TRBD1 (6 bases). The CDR3 loop spans 15 amino acids. Germline V lookup: CDR1 MGHDK, CDR2 SYGVNS. V was cut by 6 bases and J by 4 bases, with 16 bases left in between. CDR3 DNA sequence: TGTGCCAGCAGCTCTACAGGGTCGGGTAATCAGCCCCAGCATTTT. Encoded protein: CASSSTGSGNQPQHF. The entire variable domain, with the rest obtained from reference TRBV25-1 and TRBJ1-5, is as follows: EADIYQTPRYLVIGTGKKITLECSQTMGHDKMYWYQQDPGMELHLIHYSYGVNSTEKGDLSSESTVSRIRTEHFPLTLESARPSHTSQYLCASSSTGSGNQPQHFGDGTRLSIL.

The J gene is TRBJ2-7, the V gene TRBV9, with 12 nucleotides matching TRBD1. Trimming removed 0 bases from V and 7 bases from J; junction bases left unmatched: 8. Germline CDR1 and CDR2: SGDLS and YYNGEE. CDR3 length equals 16 residues. The CDR3 loop is CASSVGPGQGAGEQYF. The CDR3 DNA reads as TGTGCCAGCAGCGTAGGCCCGGGACAGGGGGCGGGTGAGCAGTACTTC.

The chain couples TRBV27 to TRBJ2-7, with 12 nucleotides matching TRBD1. Germline lookup yields CDR1 MNHEY and CDR2 SMNVEV (reference sequence). This CDR3 has 13 residues. The junction had 8 bases not matched to a gene; V was cut back by 10 bases and J by 7 bases. CDR3 loop: CATSRDRGLEQYF. The CDR3 region has the DNA TGTGCCACCAGCCGGGACAGGGGGCTGGAGCAGTACTTC.

The chain joins TRBV5-1 to TRBJ1-1; 10 bases are a match to TRBD1. V lost 7 bases, J lost 6 bases, and 6 bases stayed unmatched. The CDR3 runs to 13 residues. CDR1 SGHRS and CDR2 YFSETQ come from the germline V gene. CDR3 loop: CASGPGQGSEAFF. The CDR3 DNA reads as TGCGCCAGCGGACCGGGACAGGGGTCTGAAGCTTTCTTT.

The gene calls are TRBV10-1 and TRBJ1-1; 10 positions match TRBD1. CDR3 length: 16 residues. CDR1 WNHNN and CDR2 SYGVQD come from the germline V gene (reference sequence). V gave up 6 bases and J gave up 2 bases; unmatched junction bases: 9. This CDR3 is CASSAGTGVLNTEAFF. As DNA, the CDR3 is TGCGCCAGCAGCGCCGGGACAGGGGTCCTTAACACTGAAGCTTTCTTT.

The rearrangement links TRBV12-5 to TRBJ1-2, with D perhaps TRBD1 (5 bases). This CDR3 contains 14 residues. Trimming stripped 2 bases from V and 8 bases from J, with 15 bases between. CDR1 LGHNT and CDR2 FRNRAP come from the germline V gene. This CDR3 reads CASGLTTAIGGYTF. The CDR3 DNA sequence: TGTGCTAGTGGTTTGACGACAGCGATCGGCGGCTACACCTTC. Complete variable domain (other parts from reference TRBV12-5 and TRBJ1-2): DARVTQTPRHKVTEMGQEVTMRCQPILGHNTVFWYRQTMMQGLELLAYFRNRAPLDDSGMPKDRFSAEMPDATLATLKIQPSEPRDSAVYFCASGLTTAIGGYTFGSGTRLTVV.

The J gene is TRBJ2-1, the V gene TRBV5-4; 9 bases map to TRBD1. Germline trimming cut 0 bases from V and 6 bases from J; bases unmatched to any gene: 7. Germline assignment: CDR1 SGHNT and CDR2 YYREEE (reference sequence). The CDR3 has 16 residues. As DNA, the CDR3 is TGTGCCAGCAGCTTGGCCAGGACAGGGGTTGGCAATGAGCAGTTCTTC. Translated, it gives CASSLARTGVGNEQFF.

This clone came up once. The chain carries TRBV29-1 and TRBJ2-5; TRBD1 agrees at 8 bases. CDR1 and CDR2 from the germline V gene are SQVTM and ANQGSEA. CDR3 size: 15 residues. V gave up 5 bases and J gave up 1 base; unmatched junction bases: 9. This CDR3 is CSVSDRAAGQETQYF. DNA for the CDR3: TGCAGCGTTTCGGACAGGGCGGCTGGCCAAGAGACCCAGTACTTC. The full variable domain, its missing parts supplied by reference TRBV29-1 and TRBJ2-5, is SAVISQKPSRDICQRGTSLTIQCQVDSQVTMMFWYRQQPGQSLTLIATANQGSEATYESGFVIDKFPISRPNLTFSTLTVSNMSPEDSSIYLCSVSDRAAGQETQYFGPGTRLLVL.

The chain employs TRBV28 and TRBJ2-7; the match to TRBD1 covers 9 bases. The junction had 9 bases not matched to a gene; V was cut back by 6 bases and J by 0 bases. Germline CDR1 MDHEN, CDR2 SYDVKM. CDR3 length: 16 residues. The CDR3 loop reads CASSPHGQGFSYEQYF. The DNA of the CDR3 is TGTGCCAGCAGCCCTCATGGACAGGGGTTCTCCTACGAGCAGTACTTC.

The genes are TRBV5-1 and TRBJ2-1; D perhaps matches TRBD2 (7 bases). The V end was cut by 2 bases, the J end by 9 bases, with 15 bases between. Per the germline V gene, CDR1 is SGHRS and CDR2 is YFSETQ. The CDR3 consists of 14 residues. CDR3 sequence reads: CASSFRSGGAEQFF. CDR3 nucleotides: TGCGCCAGCAGCTTCCGGAGTGGGGGGGCTGAGCAGTTCTTC. The variable domain in full, completed from reference TRBV5-1 and TRBJ2-1, reads KAGVTQTPRYLIKTRGQQVTLSCSPISGHRSVSWYQQTPGQGLQFLFEYFSETQRNKGNFPGRFSGRQFSNSRSEMNVSTLELGDSALYLCASSFRSGGAEQFFGPGTRLTVL.

The rearrangement uses TRBV4-1 and TRBJ2-7; TRBD2 matches 7 bases. Germline CDR1 MGHRA, CDR2 YSYEKL. The CDR3 consists of 15 residues. The junction had 10 bases not matched to a gene; V was cut back by 1 base and J by 7 bases. The chain's CDR3 is CASSQGRAGKREQYF. CDR3 sequence (DNA): TGCGCCAGCAGCCAAGGTCGAGCGGGAAAGCGGGAGCAGTACTTC.

CDR3 sequence: CASSLDPLGGGTEAFF. For the CDR3, the DNA is TGCGCCAGCAGCTTGGATCCCCTGGGAGGGGGCACTGAAGCTTTCTTT. This chain connects TRBV5-1 to TRBJ1-1, with D maybe TRBD1 (6 bases). Germline CDR1 and CDR2: SGHRS and YFSETQ. Between the trimmed V and J ends, which lost 0 bases and 4 bases, there was a span of 16 bases. The CDR3 is 16 residues long.

Here the CDR3 DNA reads TGTGCCAGCAGCCGAGACTACGACACAGATACGCAGTATTTT. Translating it yields CASSRDYDTDTQYF. V gene TRBV11-2 combines with J gene TRBJ2-3; possible D gene TRBD2, 5 bases. Germline V gene lookup returns CDR1 SGHAT and CDR2 FQNNGV. V dropped 5 bases and J dropped 2 bases, with 11 bases sitting between them. The CDR3 extends over 14 amino acids.

The chain couples TRBV28 to TRBJ2-7; 10 bases are a match to TRBD2. V shed 7 bases, J shed 4 bases, and the junction held 10 bases outside the gene matches. This CDR3 has 15 residues. Germline V lookup: CDR1 MDHEN, CDR2 SYDVKM. In nucleotides, the CDR3 is TGTGCCAGCAAGGCCGGGACTAGCGTGTGGTACGAGCAGTACTTC. Amino acid sequence: CASKAGTSVWYEQYF.

This clone has only a few counts. The chain uses TRBV27 and TRBJ2-7; weak D call: TRBD1 (6 bases). Trimming cost V 3 bases and J 8 bases, with 11 bases left between them. The CDR3 totals 12 residues. Germline assignment: CDR1 MNHEY and CDR2 SMNVEV (reference sequence). CDR3: CASSFLGQKQYF. CDR3 sequence (DNA): TGTGCCAGCAGTTTCCTTGGACAGAAGCAGTACTTC.

This clone was counted once. The CDR3 is CASIGTDYYGYTF. The CDR3 nucleotides are TGTGCCAGTATCGGGACAGACTACTATGGCTACACCTTC. This sequence joins TRBV19 and TRBJ1-2; 7 positions agree with TRBD1. J was trimmed by 3 bases and V by 7 bases; bases with no gene match: 5. Germline assignment: CDR1 LNHDA and CDR2 SQIVND (reference sequence). The CDR3 is 13 amino acids.

This rearrangement joins TRBV4-1 to TRBJ2-5; 9 bases agree with TRBD2. The J call may be faulty, since TRBJ2-7 better matches the DNA end. Germline V gene lookup returns CDR1 MGHRA and CDR2 YSYEKL. The CDR3 covers 15 residues. CDR3 protein: CASSRPGLAQYEQYF. CDR3 nucleotides: TGCGCCAGCAGCCGGCCCGGACTAGCGCAGTACGAGCAGTACTTC.

CDR3 DNA sequence: TGTGCCACCAGCAGCGACATACTCGATCAGCCCCAGCATTTT. Translated: CATSSDILDQPQHF. This rearrangement joins TRBV15 to TRBJ1-5; D gene unclear. The CDR3 is 14 residues long. CDR1 LNHNV and CDR2 YYDKDF come from the germline V gene (reference sequence). Trimming shortened V by 3 bases and J by 5 bases, and 11 bases separated the two germline ends.

The chain couples TRBV9 to TRBJ2-3; D is unresolved. From germline, CDR1 is SGDLS and CDR2 YYNGEE. V lost 2 bases and J lost 3, with 4 bases in between. This CDR3 has 12 amino acids. The chain's CDR3 is CASSVRTDTQYF. In DNA, the CDR3 is TGTGCCAGCAGCGTTAGAACAGATACGCAGTATTTT.